The clone carrying this TCR beta chain was recorded only once. This sample is part of a study of T cell changes during pregnancy in multiple sclerosis. Some clones are missing from TCRdb's copy, which holds only in-frame ones; the method was immunoSEQ multiplex PCR. The data contain tens of thousands of clones, around nine tenths of them seen just once; the ten biggest clones take up under 0.7%. Germline loops: CDR1 SQVTM, CDR2 ANQGSEA. V lost 4 bases, J lost 6 bases, and 13 bases lay in between. CDR3 length: 12 residues. The receptor was isolated from a female donor with multiple sclerosis, enrolled in a pregnancy study. The sequences come from CD4+ T cells from peripheral blood mononuclear cells, collected in the first trimester of pregnancy. The chain is built from TRBV29-1 and TRBJ2-7; tentative D call: TRBD2 (5 bases). CDR3 sequence reads: CSVVRESREQYF. In DNA, the CDR3 is TGCAGCGTTGTGAGGGAGTCTCGCGAGCAGTACTTC.